This T cell receptor beta chain came from a study of blood T cell repertoires in COVID-19. Between the trimmed V and J ends, which lost 8 bases and 11 bases, there was a span of 10 bases. The CDR3 is 11 residues long. In the study's own analysis: How many nucleated cells were present was estimated from reference gene primer amplification. Sequencing used immunoSEQ multiplex PCR; TCRdb keeps in-frame clones, though not all of them. V and J calls and clone size are as listed in that table; D and trimming were resolved from the DNA. The data hold about 180,000 clones, with roughly 84% observed a single time. This clone was seen more than once but under ten times. The Seattle patients, enrolled during active infection, were followed longitudinally.

The receptor was derived from a woman aged 40-49 years with COVID-19, enrolled during active disease. Sequencing was performed on peripheral blood. The chain joins TRBV12-3 or TRBV12-4 to TRBJ1-6, with D unclear. CDR3 DNA sequence: TGTGCCAGCCGGGTCGGGACACCCCTCCACTTT. Protein product: CASRVGTPLHF.